This TCR beta chain was identified during a study of T cells expressing NK-cell markers. Whole-study context: Most of the eight sequenced donors tested HCMV-seropositive; one tested seronegative.

The germline CDR1 and CDR2 sequences are MNHNS and SASEGT. The CDR3 sequence is 15 residues long. Researchers built TCR beta cDNA using 5'RACE template switching with UMIs. With the 5' RACE reads reprocessed, TCRdb shows one record per CDR3 protein and no DNA. In total, the table holds some 340,000 distinct CDR3 sequences. General observations from the study: The CD3+CD56-NKG2C+ fraction of a handful of donors was likewise dominated by these clonotypes. In over 5 donors, dominant CD3+CD56+NKG2C+ clonotypes ranked among the top 10 CD8+ clonotypes.

With respect to this clonotype: What it recognizes is unknown.

The chain is built from TRBV6-1 and TRBJ2-1; the TCRdb D gene call, TRBD1, has no DNA to confirm it. This TCR derives from a man aged 18-69 years in good health. The sequencing sample was made of blood T cells: a sorted CD56 or NKG2C T cell subset, CD4+ or CD8+ T cells, or bulk PBMC T cells (not recorded which). CDR3 amino acids: CASSTVSYGYNEQFF.